These T cell receptor beta chains were read from a single sample in a study of T cell repertoires in cytomegalovirus infection. Their recognized antigens are unknown. MiXCR, run by TCRdb on the reads, gives a single entry per CDR3 protein. The data contain around 540,000 distinct CDR3 sequences, roughly 34% of them singletons. Sequenced here: cultured PBMCs, sampled from culture after CMV antigen stimulation. Receptor source: a human donor in good health (CMV status not recorded). Some clones in this sample may be carry-over from other donors' samples. CDR3s include the opening cysteine and the closing phenylalanine or tryptophan. Fields, in order: D gene, V gene, J gene, clone size, CDR3 DNA, CDR3 protein. A D gene is named only where the DNA matches it firmly. Not all rows give a size; the values are once, few, many and, for expanded clones, a class.

.	TRBV11-3	TRBJ2-1	.	TGTGCCAGCCGCCTAGGCGGGGCACCCAGGGATGAGCAGTTCTTC	CASRLGGAPRDEQFF
.	TRBV7-2	TRBJ2-2	.	TGTGCCAGCAACGAGCCCCCGGGGGCATTGAACACCGGGGAGCTGTTTTTT	CASNEPPGALNTGELFF
TRBD1	TRBV5-8	TRBJ1-2	few	TGTGCCAGCAGCTTGGTAGGGGGCGTGGGCTATGGCTACACCTTC	CASSLVGGVGYGYTF
.	TRBV6-1	TRBJ2-3	.	TGTGCCAGCAGTGAACTCCGGGCCTTCGCAGATACGCAGTATTTT	CASSELRAFADTQYF
.	TRBV19	TRBJ2-2	.	TGTGCCAGTAGTATAGGGAATCTATTGAACACCGGGGAGCTGTTTTTT	CASSIGNLLNTGELFF
.	TRBV19	TRBJ1-2	.	TGTGCCAGTAGTACCCGGACAGCAAGCGACAACTATGGCTACACCTTC	CASSTRTASDNYGYTF
TRBD2	TRBV19	TRBJ2-1	once	TGTGCCAGTAGCGGCGGGAGGGCCGTAAATGAGCAGTTCTTC	CASSGGRAVNEQFF
.	TRBV7-2	TRBJ1-3	few	TGTGCCAGCAGCTTAGGGGGTTCAACTGGAAACACCATATATTTT	CASSLGGSTGNTIYF
TRBD2	TRBV11-2	TRBJ2-1	once	TGTGCCAGCAGCTTAACGAGGGGTAGCGGGAGGGCCTTGTCTCCGTTCTTC	CASSLTRGSGRALSPFF
.	TRBV7-2	TRBJ1-5	.	TGTGCCAGCAGCCCAACAGGTGTAGGCAGCAATCAGCCCCAGCATTTT	CASSPTGVGSNQPQHF
.	TRBV7-4	TRBJ2-7	.	TGTGCCAGCAGCCCGGACCCCGGAGAGGACGAGCAGTACTTC	CASSPDPGEDEQYF
TRBD2	TRBV6-2/TRBV6-3	TRBJ2-6	.	TGTGCCAGCAGCAGCGGGAGGACTGGGGCCAACGTCCTGACTTTC	CASSSGRTGANVLTF
.	TRBV2	TRBJ2-3	.	TGTGCCAGCAGTGTGTCAGGGTATGCAGATACGCAGTATTTT	CASSVSGYADTQYF
TRBD2	TRBV4-1	TRBJ2-7	few	TGCGCCAGCAGCCAAGTAACTAGCGGGAGGAGCTCCTACGAGCAGTACTTC	CASSQVTSGRSSYEQYF
.	TRBV6-6	TRBJ1-3	few	TGTGCCAGCAGGGCCCCTGACAGGTTCTCTGGAAACACCATATATTTT	CASRAPDRFSGNTIYF
TRBD2	TRBV6-2/TRBV6-3	TRBJ2-2	.	TGTGCCACTCGGGAGGATACCGGGGAGCTGTTTTTT	CATREDTGELFF
TRBD2	TRBV4-1	TRBJ2-4	few	TGCGCCAGCAGCCAGATTACCGGGACTAGCGGGAGGGCCGAGTTGGACATTCAGTACTTC	CASSQITGTSGRAELDIQYF
TRBD2	TRBV2	TRBJ2-5	.	TGTGCCAGCAGAGAACTAGCGGGAGGAAAACAAGAGACCCAGTACTTC	CASRELAGGKQETQYF
.	TRBV12-5	TRBJ2-1	.	TGTGCTAGTGGTTTGCCCCCGACTTCCCGGCAGTTCTTC	CASGLPPTSRQFF
TRBD1	TRBV11-3	TRBJ2-2	.	TGTGCCAGCAGCTTAGATGGTGACAGGGACACCGGGGAGCTGTTTTTT	CASSLDGDRDTGELFF
.	TRBV25-1	TRBJ1-6	many	TGTGCCAGCAGTGGCGGGGGGAGCTCCTATAATTCACCCCTCCACTTT	CASSGGGSSYNSPLHF
.	TRBV7-2	TRBJ2-5	many	TGTGCCAGCAGCTTAGTGGGCTCAGGTTGGGAGACCCAGTACTTC	CASSLVGSGWETQYF
TRBD1	TRBV6-5	TRBJ2-5	.	TGTGCCAGCAGCCCTCAGACAGGGGGCCAAGAGACCCAGTACTTC	CASSPQTGGQETQYF
TRBD2	TRBV7-2	TRBJ2-1	few	TGTGCCAGCAGCTTAGCGTCTAGCGGGTACAATGAGCAGTTCTTC	CASSLASSGYNEQFF
.	TRBV7-2	TRBJ2-1	.	TGTGCCAGCAGCTTCGGCGGGGCGAATGAGCAGTTCTTC	CASSFGGANEQFF
.	TRBV6-5	TRBJ2-2	.	TGTGCCAGCAGTGAAGCTGGGGCCCTTGGTGGGGAGCTGTTTTTT	CASSEAGALGGELFF